These 28 T cell receptor beta chains came from one sample sequenced in a study of human thymus T cells (dated by TCRdb to about 2020). Libraries were made using the immunoSEQ multiplex PCR assay. TCRdb re-hosts the immuneACCESS table, in-frame sequences only. Its copies lack some clones; in the studies checked, an unresolved V gene accounts for under half of them, and the cause for the rest is not known. This sample holds tens of thousands of clones; nearly 95% were observed only once. The top ten constitute about 0.12% of the sample. Specimen: blood. The source of these receptors is a boy under three years old with a congenital heart defect but otherwise immunologically healthy.

This clone was found once. The J gene is TRBJ1-1, the V gene TRBV6-1, with D unresolved. Trimming removed 0 bases at V and 7 bases at J, with 9 bases between. The CDR3 is made up of 13 amino acids. Germline CDR1 reads MNHNS; CDR2 reads SASEGT. The CDR3 DNA reads as TGTGCCAGCAGTGAAGCTTTCCCTTTTGAAGCTTTCTTT. Translated: CASSEAFPFEAFF.

This clone has just one count. The chain employs TRBV6-1 and TRBJ2-4; D is ambiguous. The CDR3 is made up of 16 amino acids. Deletions cut 0 bases from V and 2 bases from J, with 11 bases between. CDR1 MNHNS and CDR2 SASEGT come from the germline V gene. CDR3 in DNA: TGTGCCAGCAGTGAAGCAAGGGTTTATTCCAAAAACATTCAGTACTTC. Its protein is CASSEARVYSKNIQYF.

This clone occurred a few times. The chain employs TRBV11-2 and TRBJ2-7; 12 positions agree with TRBD2. After removal of 6 bases from V and 0 bases from J, the junction contained 3 bases not matched to a gene. In germline, CDR1 is SGHAT, CDR2 FQNNGV. The CDR3 sequence is 15 residues long. CDR3 nucleotide sequence: TGTGCCAGCAGTGCGACTAGCGGGAGCTCCTACGAGCAGTACTTC. The encoded protein is CASSATSGSSYEQYF.

V gene TRBV6-5 combines with J gene TRBJ1-5; tentatively, D is TRBD1 (5 bases). The ends were cut back, 6 bases at V and 8 bases at J, with 14 bases in the middle. CDR3 length: 13 amino acids. The germline V gene encodes CDR1 MNHEY and CDR2 SVGAGI. CDR3 protein: CASRGQGAEPQHF. The CDR3 DNA is TGTGCCAGCAGAGGGCAAGGGGCTGAGCCCCAGCATTTT.

In its sample, this clone was seen once. V gene TRBV2 combines with J gene TRBJ2-5; TRBD2 matches 13 bases. V shed 4 bases, J shed 7 bases, and the junction held 3 bases outside the gene matches. Germline loops: CDR1 SNHLY, CDR2 FYNNEI. The CDR3 is 14 residues long. This CDR3 reads CASSALAGGRTQYF. The CDR3 bases are TGTGCCAGCAGTGCACTAGCGGGGGGGCGGACCCAGTACTTC.

The chain joins TRBV2 to TRBJ2-5; no reliable D call. V dropped 8 bases and J dropped 3 bases, with 13 bases sitting between them. This CDR3 is built from 13 residues. Germline-derived CDR1 and CDR2 are SNHLY and FYNNEI. The chain's CDR3 is CASSPEGKETQYF. In DNA form, the CDR3 reads TGTGCCAGCTCCCCCGAAGGCAAAGAGACCCAGTACTTC.

The chain joins TRBV5-1 to TRBJ2-5; no clear D. This CDR3 spans 13 amino acids. Germline values: CDR1 SGHRS, CDR2 YFSETQ. V lost 0 bases, J lost 1 base, and 4 bases lay in between. The CDR3 sequence: CASSLGFQETQYF. In DNA form, the CDR3 reads TGCGCCAGCAGCTTGGGGTTCCAAGAGACCCAGTACTTC.

The chain employs TRBV5-6 and TRBJ2-7, with 7 bases matching TRBD1. V lost 3 bases and J lost 3; bases outside the gene matches: 3. This CDR3 comprises 13 residues. Germline CDR1 SGHDT, CDR2 YYEEEE. CDR3 sequence reads: CASSSNRGYEQYF. The CDR3, as DNA: TGTGCCAGCAGCTCCAACAGGGGCTACGAGCAGTACTTC.

The chain employs TRBV9 and TRBJ2-7; no clear D gene. Germline V gene lookup returns CDR1 SGDLS and CDR2 YYNGEE. The CDR3 runs 15 residues. Trimming shortened V by 0 bases and J by 2 bases, and 12 bases separated the two germline ends. CDR3 amino acids: CASSVEQVSTYEQYF. The DNA for the CDR3 is TGTGCCAGCAGCGTAGAGCAGGTCTCAACCTACGAGCAGTACTTC.

The CDR3 reads CASSLAIRDEQFF. Written as DNA, the CDR3 is TGTGCCAGCAGCTTAGCGATACGCGATGAGCAGTTCTTC. The chain is built from TRBV7-2 and TRBJ2-1, with no clear D. CDR3 length: 13 residues. Germline CDR1 is SGHTA and CDR2 is FQGNSA. Trimming cost V 0 bases and J 8 bases, with 8 bases left between them. Complete variable domain (other parts from reference TRBV7-2 and TRBJ2-1): GAGVSQSPSNKVTEKGKDVELRCDPISGHTALYWYRQSLGQGLEFLIYFQGNSAPDKSGLPSDRFSAERTGGSVSTLTIQRTQQEDSAVYLCASSLAIRDEQFFGPGTRLTVL.

The chain uses TRBV7-8 and TRBJ2-7, with 7 bases fitting TRBD2. Germline V gene sequence: CDR1 SGHVS, CDR2 FQNEAQ. Trimming cost V 7 bases and J 3 bases; bases outside gene matches: 15. The CDR3 covers 16 residues. CDR3 sequence reads: CASTPGGGRSGYEQYF. The DNA of the CDR3 is TGTGCCAGCACCCCGGGGGGAGGGAGAAGTGGCTACGAGCAGTACTTC.

This clone was counted a single time. V gene TRBV28 combines with J gene TRBJ1-1, with D uncertain. The CDR3 has 9 amino acids. Germline V gene sequence: CDR1 MDHEN, CDR2 SYDVKM. The chain's CDR3 is CAQRTEAFF. The CDR3 nucleotides read TGTGCACAGCGGACTGAAGCTTTCTTT.

The CDR3 DNA follows: TGTGCCAGCAGTTTATCAGTAAACTATGGCTACACCTTC. This gives the protein CASSLSVNYGYTF. This chain uses TRBV28 with TRBJ1-2; D is undetermined. The CDR3 has 13 residues. V dropped 1 base and J dropped 2 bases, with 5 bases sitting between them. CDR1 and CDR2 (germline): MDHEN, SYDVKM.

This clone came up once. The rearrangement uses TRBV2 and TRBJ2-4, with D perhaps matching TRBD2 (6 bases). The CDR3 runs to 16 residues. Germline assignment: CDR1 SNHLY and CDR2 FYNNEI. V dropped 2 bases and J dropped 0 bases, with 11 bases sitting between them. CDR3 residues: CASSEYSGLAKNIQYF. DNA of the CDR3: TGTGCCAGCAGTGAATATAGCGGTTTAGCCAAAAACATTCAGTACTTC.

Note on this clone: This sample also contains other DNA sequences that code for the same CDR3. The chain is built from TRBV9 and TRBJ2-6, with D hard to call. This CDR3 region has 14 residues. V was clipped by 0 bases and J by 0 bases, with 1 base between them. Germline V gives CDR1 SGDLS, CDR2 YYNGEE. CDR3: CASSVGSGANVLTF. The CDR3 nucleotides are TGTGCCAGCAGCGTAGGCTCTGGGGCCAACGTCCTGACTTTC. Variable domain in full (rest from reference TRBV9 and TRBJ2-6): DSGVTQTPKHLITATGQRVTLRCSPRSGDLSVYWYQQSLDQGLQFLIQYYNGEERAKGNILERFSAQQFPDLHSELNLSSLELGDSALYFCASSVGSGANVLTFGAGSRLTVL.

The CDR3 reads CASSSDNTDTQYF. The DNA for the CDR3 is TGTGCCAGCAGCTCCGACAACACAGATACGCAGTATTTT. The rearrangement uses TRBV7-2 and TRBJ2-3; unclear D gene. This CDR3 has 13 residues. Germline values: CDR1 SGHTA, CDR2 FQGNSA. Trimming cost V 4 bases and J 2 bases, with 7 bases left between them.

The chain uses TRBV5-1 and TRBJ2-7, with D possibly being TRBD1 or TRBD2 (5 bases each). Trimming left V 3 bases short and J 7 bases short, with 14 bases between. Germline loops: CDR1 SGHRS, CDR2 YFSETQ. The CDR3 consists of 13 residues. The CDR3 here is CASSSGPQREQYF. The CDR3 DNA is TGCGCCAGCAGCTCGGGACCGCAACGAGAGCAGTACTTC.

The gene calls are TRBV19 and TRBJ2-7; D might be TRBD2 (7 bases). V lost 1 base and J 3 bases, leaving 10 bases between the germline ends. The CDR3 is 14 amino acids. Germline CDR1 is LNHDA and CDR2 is SQIVND (reference sequence). The CDR3 region has the DNA TGTGCCAGTAGTATAGCGGGGGGCGGCTACGAGCAGTACTTC. Its protein is CASSIAGGGYEQYF.

This chain links TRBV27 with TRBJ2-7; weak D call: TRBD2 (6 bases). Germline CDR1 reads MNHEY; CDR2 reads SMNVEV (reference sequence). V lost 6 bases and J 4 bases, leaving 22 bases between the germline ends. This CDR3 is built from 16 residues. CDR3 sequence reads: CASSLSSLAPSYEQYF. CDR3 in DNA: TGTGCCAGCAGCCTTAGTAGCCTAGCGCCCAGTTACGAGCAGTACTTC.

V gene TRBV2 combines with J gene TRBJ2-1; 9 nucleotides align to TRBD2. Germline CDR1 is SNHLY and CDR2 is FYNNEI. The CDR3 runs to 15 residues. V trimming: 3 bases; J trimming: 4 bases; junction bases outside the gene matches: 4. CDR3 coding DNA: TGTGCCAGCAGTGATGGCGGGGGGGCTTACAATGAGCAGTTCTTC. It translates to CASSDGGGAYNEQFF.

The chain's CDR3 is CASSPPTSRSYNEQFF. As DNA, the CDR3 is TGTGCCAGCAGTCCCCCGACTAGCCGTTCCTACAATGAGCAGTTCTTC. The chain has TRBV27 and TRBJ2-1, with 7 positions matching TRBD2. The germline V gene encodes CDR1 MNHEY and CDR2 SMNVEV (reference sequence). This CDR3 has 16 amino acids. Trimming at V came to 5 bases and at J to 1 base, leaving 8 bases not matched to a gene.

V gene TRBV6-5 combines with J gene TRBJ2-3; no clear D gene. The CDR3 length is 12 residues. Between the trimmed V and J ends, which lost 3 bases and 6 bases, there was a span of 7 bases. Germline V gene sequence: CDR1 MNHEY, CDR2 SVGAGI. CDR3 loop: CASSYLGDTQYF. Here the CDR3 DNA reads TGTGCCAGCAGTTATTTAGGGGATACGCAGTATTTT.

As DNA, the CDR3 is TGTGCCAGCAGCTTGACTAGCACAGATACGCAGTATTTT. Translation: CASSLTSTDTQYF. The chain combines TRBV11-2 with TRBJ2-3; no reliable D call. Trimming pared 3 bases from V and 0 bases from J, leaving 4 bases between. CDR3 size: 13 residues. Germline V lookup: CDR1 SGHAT, CDR2 FQNNGV.

This chain joins TRBV28 and TRBJ2-7, with 11 positions matching TRBD1. The CDR3 is 15 amino acids. V shed 3 bases, J shed 5 bases, and the junction held 6 bases outside the gene matches. The germline gives CDR1 MDHEN, CDR2 SYDVKM. The CDR3 coding sequence is TGTGCCAGCAGTTTGGGGGACAGGGGGACCCACGAGCAGTACTTC. This sequence encodes CASSLGDRGTHEQYF.

The J gene is TRBJ2-6, the V gene TRBV7-2; no firm D call. Trimming pared 1 base from V and 2 bases from J, leaving 3 bases between. Per the germline V gene, CDR1 is SGHTA and CDR2 is FQGNSA. The CDR3 sequence is 14 residues long. CDR3 nucleotides: TGTGCCAGCAGCTTAGTGACTGGGGCCAACGTCCTGACTTTC. Protein: CASSLVTGANVLTF.

The chain recombines TRBV2 with TRBJ1-5, with D unclear. The V end was cut by 2 bases, the J end by 3 bases, with 8 bases between. CDR1 is SNHLY, CDR2 FYNNEI, per germline. The CDR3 runs to 14 residues. CDR3 nucleotide sequence: TGTGCCAGCAGTGAACGGGCCCCCAATCAGCCCCAGCATTTT. Amino acids: CASSERAPNQPQHF.

The sample holds a few counts of this clone. The chain combines TRBV2 with TRBJ1-6; 9 bases are shared with TRBD1. In germline, CDR1 is SNHLY, CDR2 FYNNEI. CDR3 length equals 16 residues. The V gene end was trimmed by 7 bases and the J gene end by 5 bases; junction bases not matched to a gene: 9. CDR3 amino acids: CASTPTGGAHNSPLHF. The CDR3 region has the DNA TGTGCCAGCACCCCAACAGGGGGCGCCCATAATTCACCCCTCCACTTT. The entire variable domain, with the rest obtained from reference TRBV2 and TRBJ1-6, is as follows: EPEVTQTPSHQVTQMGQEVILRCVPISNHLYFYWYRQILGQKVEFLVSFYNNEISEKSEIFDDQFSVERPDGSNFTLKIRSTKLEDSAMYFCASTPTGGAHNSPLHFGNGTRLTVT.

This clone is a singleton in its sample. The chain has TRBV5-1 and TRBJ2-5, with 7 bases lining up with TRBD2. Trimming at V came to 4 bases and at J to 5 bases, leaving 8 bases not matched to a gene. Germline V gene data show CDR1 as SGHRS and CDR2 as YFSETQ. CDR3 size: 14 residues. The CDR3 DNA sequence: TGCGCCAGCAGCGGGGGACTAAGGCGGGAGACCCAGTACTTC. Encoded protein: CASSGGLRRETQYF. Full variable domain (remainder filled in from reference TRBV5-1 and TRBJ2-5): KAGVTQTPRYLIKTRGQQVTLSCSPISGHRSVSWYQQTPGQGLQFLFEYFSETQRNKGNFPGRFSGRQFSNSRSEMNVSTLELGDSALYLCASSGGLRRETQYFGPGTRLLVL.